The 30 T cell receptor beta chains listed next were all sequenced from one sample in a study of T-cell memory formation after mild COVID-19. TCRdb itself ran the 5' RACE reads through MiXCR, one entry per CDR3 protein. Of approximately 410,000 distinct CDR3 sequences in the sample, about 22% were seen once. Sample: PBMCs or a T cell subset sorted from them (not recorded which). These receptors originate from an adult woman who had mild COVID-19 (a few samples of this study predate the infection). Cell type and time point are not known.

This chain links TRBV7-3 with TRBJ2-1; 8 bases fit TRBD2. There are 15 residues in the CDR3. The V and J ends lost 0 bases and 7 bases, in that order; junction bases with no gene match: 5. The germline V gene has CDR1 SGHTA and CDR2 FQGTGA. The CDR3 spells CASSLTLTSENEQFF. CDR3 coding DNA: TGTGCCAGCAGCTTAACGTTGACTAGCGAAAATGAGCAGTTCTTC.

This clonotype was observed once. The rearrangement links TRBV7-9 to TRBJ2-1, with D possibly TRBD2 on 6 matching bases. Germline CDR1 is SEHNR and CDR2 is FQNEAQ (reference sequence). The CDR3 sequence is 14 residues long. Trimming stripped 3 bases from V and 12 bases from J, with 18 bases between. CDR3 in amino acids: CASSFGTLLGVQFF. CDR3 coding DNA: TGTGCCAGCAGCTTCGGGACTCTCCTAGGAGTGCAGTTCTTC.

The V and J genes are TRBV15 and TRBJ1-5; D is unclear. The CDR3 extends over 16 amino acids. Germline V gives CDR1 LNHNV, CDR2 YYDKDF (reference sequence). V lost 1 base, J lost 2 bases, and 12 bases lay in between. CDR3 bases: TGTGCCACCAGCAGAGGCGAAAGGGAGGGCAATCAGCCCCAGCATTTT. Amino acids: CATSRGEREGNQPQHF.

The sample holds many counts of this clonotype. The gene calls are TRBV7-7 and TRBJ2-2, with a tentative D call TRBD1 (6 bases). The germline V and J ends were trimmed by 4 bases and 1 base, with 10 bases remaining between them. This CDR3 is 15 amino acids long. From germline, CDR1 is SSHAT and CDR2 FNYEAQ (reference sequence). DNA of the CDR3: TGTGCCAGCAGCTCGGGGACACGGAACACCGGGGAGCTGTTTTTT. Protein product: CASSSGTRNTGELFF.

This clonotype was recorded a few times. The chain employs TRBV20-1 and TRBJ2-1; no clear D gene. Germline V gene sequence: CDR1 DFQATT, CDR2 SNEGSKA (reference sequence). Deletions cut 3 bases from V and 0 bases from J, with 15 bases between. The length of the CDR3 is 16 residues. In nucleotides, the CDR3 is TGCAGTGCTAGGGGTCCGGACGGTAGCTCCTACAATGAGCAGTTCTTC. Protein product: CSARGPDGSSYNEQFF.

The chain combines TRBV7-2 with TRBJ1-5; the match to TRBD1 covers 7 bases. The germline V gene encodes CDR1 SGHTA and CDR2 FQGNSA. The length of the CDR3 is 14 residues. The ends lost 5 bases at V and 5 bases at J; junction bases unmatched: 6. This CDR3 is CASSTRQGDQPQHF. The DNA for the CDR3 is TGTGCCAGCAGCACAAGACAGGGAGATCAGCCCCAGCATTTT.

This clonotype showed up just a few times. The chain joins TRBV7-9 to TRBJ1-2, with 7 nucleotides matching TRBD1. Germline CDR1 and CDR2: SEHNR and FQNEAQ (reference sequence). The junction had 10 bases not matched to a gene; V was cut back by 5 bases and J by 4 bases. The CDR3 consists of 15 residues. The CDR3 DNA reads TGTGCCAGCAGCCCGGGGGACAGTAGTTTCTATGGCTACACCTTC. This codes for CASSPGDSSFYGYTF.

The chain joins TRBV11-3 to TRBJ2-1; possible D gene TRBD1, 5 bases. V was pared by 1 base and J by 10 bases, with 14 bases between. In germline, CDR1 is SGHNT, CDR2 YENEEA. There are 14 residues in the CDR3. The CDR3 DNA reads TGTGCCAGCAGCTTAGCTTTATGGGGCGACGAGCAGTTCTTC. It translates to CASSLALWGDEQFF.

Only a few counts were recorded for this clonotype. The chain links TRBV29-1 to TRBJ2-3, with D unclear. The CDR3 has 12 residues. Germline CDR1 SQVTM, CDR2 ANQGSEA. Deletions cut 5 bases from V and 9 bases from J, with 15 bases between. CDR3: CSVPPFDGTQYF. The CDR3 DNA follows: TGCAGCGTTCCCCCTTTTGATGGGACGCAGTATTTT.

This clonotype was seen more than once but under ten times. The V call is TRBV7-9, the J call TRBJ2-3; a possible D gene is TRBD2 (6 bases). The V gene lost 3 bases and the J gene lost 0 bases, with 7 bases spanning the gap. There are 14 residues in the CDR3. Per the germline V gene, CDR1 is SEHNR and CDR2 is FQNEAQ (reference sequence). The CDR3 DNA sequence: TGTGCCAGCAGCTTCGCGGGAAGCACAGATACGCAGTATTTT. This codes for CASSFAGSTDTQYF.

This clonotype was picked up a small number of times. The chain couples TRBV4-2 to TRBJ2-2, with unresolved D. The length of the CDR3 is 14 residues. The germline V and J ends were trimmed by 7 bases and 4 bases, with 13 bases remaining between them. Germline V gene lookup returns CDR1 LGHNA and CDR2 YNFKEQ. CDR3 amino acids: CASKSPSSTGELFF. In DNA form, the CDR3 reads TGTGCCAGCAAGTCACCGTCGAGCACCGGGGAGCTGTTTTTT.

V gene TRBV24-1 combines with J gene TRBJ2-1, with D perhaps TRBD2 (5 bases). The CDR3 runs to 14 residues. V shed 4 bases and J shed 8 bases, with 14 bases lying between them. Germline V gives CDR1 KGHDR, CDR2 SFDVKD. CDR3 in DNA: TGTGCCACCAGTGAATGGGGAGTAGGCGATGAGCAGTTCTTC. Its translation: CATSEWGVGDEQFF.

The V and J genes are TRBV20-1 and TRBJ2-7; a possible D gene is TRBD2 (6 bases). There are 13 residues in the CDR3. The V and J ends lost 5 bases and 3 bases respectively, with 14 bases between them. Germline CDR1 is DFQATT and CDR2 is SNEGSKA (reference sequence). CDR3 region: CSAQTGSVYEQYF. The CDR3 DNA sequence: TGCAGTGCTCAGACCGGGAGTGTCTACGAGCAGTACTTC.

The chain has TRBV19 and TRBJ2-7; 7 bases map to TRBD1. The CDR3 covers 16 residues. V trimming: 5 bases; J trimming: 0 bases; junction bases outside the gene matches: 10. Germline V gene sequence: CDR1 LNHDA, CDR2 SQIVND (reference sequence). CDR3 sequence (DNA): TGTGCCAGTAGTCCCCGGACGGGACAGCCCTCCTACGAGCAGTACTTC. Its translation: CASSPRTGQPSYEQYF.

This chain links TRBV4-2 with TRBJ1-5; TRBD1 agrees at 8 bases. After removal of 0 bases from V and 5 bases from J, the junction contained 6 bases not matched to a gene. CDR1 and CDR2 from the germline V gene are LGHNA and YNFKEQ. This CDR3 is 16 amino acids long. The CDR3 nucleotides are TGTGCCAGCAGCCAAGAAGCCGGACAGGGCGATCAGCCCCAGCATTTT. Amino acids: CASSQEAGQGDQPQHF.

This rearrangement joins TRBV29-1 to TRBJ1-6; D not resolved. CDR1 and CDR2 from the germline V gene are SQVTM and ANQGSEA. V shed 6 bases and J shed 6 bases, with 18 bases lying between them. CDR3 length: 15 amino acids. DNA of the CDR3: TGCAGCGTCGCCTGGGCGGCGGTACCTAATTCACCCCTCCACTTT. This translates into CSVAWAAVPNSPLHF.

In its sample, this clonotype was seen a few times. V and J are TRBV4-3 and TRBJ2-2; D possibly corresponds to TRBD2 (5 bases). Between the trimmed V and J ends, which lost 0 bases and 3 bases, there was a span of 8 bases. The V gene's germline CDR1 is LGHNA and CDR2 YSLEER. The CDR3 runs 15 residues. The CDR3 DNA reads TGCGCCAGCAGCCAAGAGGACTTGTACACCGGGGAGCTGTTTTTT. Protein: CASSQEDLYTGELFF.

The rearrangement joins TRBV7-2 to TRBJ2-7; weak D call: TRBD1 (5 bases). CDR1 is SGHTA and CDR2 is FQGNSA in the germline V gene. The V and J ends lost 5 bases and 4 bases respectively, with 18 bases between them. The CDR3 covers 15 residues. CDR3 residues: CASSRTDTGLYEQYF. The CDR3 coding sequence is TGTGCCAGCAGCCGAACAGATACAGGCCTATACGAGCAGTACTTC. Based on the CDR3 plus reference TRBV7-2 and TRBJ2-7, the full variable domain is GAGVSQSPSNKVTEKGKDVELRCDPISGHTALYWYRQSLGQGLEFLIYFQGNSAPDKSGLPSDRFSAERTGGSVSTLTIQRTQQEDSAVYLCASSRTDTGLYEQYFGPGTRLTVT.

This clonotype was seen at least ten times. The V and J genes are TRBV5-1 and TRBJ2-1; the match to TRBD2 covers 12 bases. J was trimmed by 10 bases and V by 0 bases; bases with no gene match: 5. The CDR3 length is 15 residues. Germline CDR1 and CDR2: SGHRS and YFSETQ. In nucleotides, the CDR3 is TGCGCCAGCAGCTTGGGACTAGCGGGAGTTGGAGAGCAGTTCTTC. Its translation is CASSLGLAGVGEQFF.

The CDR3: CSALYGDTQYF. In DNA, the CDR3 is TGCAGTGCTTTATATGGAGATACGCAGTATTTT. The chain combines TRBV20-1 with TRBJ2-3, with D uncertain. V was clipped by 5 bases and J by 5 bases, with 8 bases between them. Germline V gene sequence: CDR1 DFQATT, CDR2 SNEGSKA (reference sequence). CDR3 length equals 11 residues.

This sequence joins TRBV5-6 and TRBJ1-4; 8 bases agree with TRBD1. The germline gives CDR1 SGHDT, CDR2 YYEEEE. J gave up 11 bases and V 4 bases, and 10 bases lay outside the gene matches. The CDR3 runs to 14 residues. The CDR3 DNA follows: TGTGCCAGCAGCGGATACAGGGGGATGGCGAAACTGTTTTTT. It translates to CASSGYRGMAKLFF.

The rearrangement joins TRBV27 to TRBJ1-5; weak D call: TRBD1 (6 bases). This CDR3 has 13 residues. Germline-derived CDR1 and CDR2 are MNHEY and SMNVEV (reference sequence). Trimming shortened V by 5 bases and J by 3 bases, and 8 bases separated the two germline ends. The CDR3 loop is CASSGTYNQPQHF. The CDR3 nucleotides read TGTGCCAGCAGTGGGACATACAATCAGCCCCAGCATTTT.

The rearrangement links TRBV20-1 to TRBJ2-1, with 7 positions matching TRBD2. J gave up 3 bases and V 5 bases, and 10 bases lay outside the gene matches. This CDR3 has 15 amino acids. The V gene's germline CDR1 is DFQATT and CDR2 SNEGSKA (reference sequence). In DNA, the CDR3 is TGCAGTGCTCAGCGCGGACTAGAAGACTACAATGAGCAGTTCTTC. It translates to CSAQRGLEDYNEQFF.

This sequence joins TRBV9 and TRBJ2-2, with TRBD1 matching over 8 bases. The J segment lost 4 bases and the V segment lost 0 bases, leaving 5 bases of the junction unmatched. The CDR3 is 16 amino acids. From germline, CDR1 is SGDLS and CDR2 YYNGEE. The CDR3 reads CASSVGTGWRTGELFF. In DNA, the CDR3 is TGTGCCAGCAGCGTAGGGACAGGGTGGCGCACCGGGGAGCTGTTTTTT.

The CDR3 reads CASSLDSQGQYF. The CDR3 DNA reads TGTGCCAGCAGTCTAGACTCACAGGGGCAGTACTTC. The rearrangement uses TRBV12-3 or TRBV12-4 and TRBJ2-7, with D perhaps TRBD1 (6 bases). The CDR3 consists of 12 residues. Trimming took off 5 bases at V and 9 bases at J, with 14 bases between the two ends.

This chain connects TRBV4-1 to TRBJ2-7; D is perhaps TRBD2 (5 bases). Trimming took 3 bases from V and 1 from J, leaving 16 bases between them. The V gene's germline CDR1 is MGHRA and CDR2 YSYEKL. This CDR3 comprises 16 residues. The CDR3 protein is CASSQPHGVVSYEQYF. As DNA, the CDR3 is TGCGCCAGCAGCCAGCCCCACGGGGTAGTTTCCTACGAGCAGTACTTC.

This clonotype was seen a few times. The chain links TRBV30 to TRBJ2-3; TRBD2 agrees at 9 bases. This CDR3 spans 15 amino acids. Germline V gene lookup returns CDR1 GTSNPN and CDR2 SVGIG (reference sequence). V lost 2 bases and J lost 0; bases outside the gene matches: 3. The CDR3 nucleotides are TGTGCCTGGAGTCTTAGCGGGGGAAGCACAGATACGCAGTATTTT. Encoded protein: CAWSLSGGSTDTQYF.

V usage is TRBV29-1 and J usage is TRBJ1-2, with D maybe TRBD1 (5 bases). Trimming removed 3 bases at V and 6 bases at J, with 14 bases between. CDR1 and CDR2 from the germline V gene are SQVTM and ANQGSEA. The CDR3 is 13 residues long. The CDR3 here is CSVERPLRDGYTF. DNA for the CDR3: TGCAGCGTTGAGAGGCCGCTCAGGGATGGCTACACCTTC. Variable domain in full (rest from reference TRBV29-1 and TRBJ1-2): SAVISQKPSRDICQRGTSLTIQCQVDSQVTMMFWYRQQPGQSLTLIATANQGSEATYESGFVIDKFPISRPNLTFSTLTVSNMSPEDSSIYLCSVERPLRDGYTFGSGTRLTVV.

V gene TRBV4-2 combines with J gene TRBJ2-3; 11 positions agree with TRBD2. The CDR3 contains 17 residues. The germline CDR1 and CDR2 sequences are LGHNA and YNFKEQ. V trimming: 2 bases; J trimming: 6 bases; junction bases outside the gene matches: 10. The CDR3 sequence is CASSQPLLAGAPDTQYF. Here the CDR3 DNA reads TGTGCCAGCAGCCAACCTTTACTAGCGGGGGCCCCCGATACGCAGTATTTT.

The chain is built from TRBV29-1 and TRBJ2-7; the match to TRBD1 covers 8 bases. The CDR3 is 13 amino acids. CDR1 SQVTM and CDR2 ANQGSEA come from the germline V gene. The junction had 9 bases not matched to a gene; V was cut back by 6 bases and J by 5 bases. The CDR3, as DNA: TGCAGCGTGGCGACAGGGGTTCTAGACGAGCAGTACTTC. As protein: CSVATGVLDEQYF.